The 18 T cell receptor beta chains reported below all come from one sample, sequenced in a study of blood T cell repertoires in COVID-19 (dated by TCRdb to the early 2020s). Libraries were constructed by the immunoSEQ multiplex PCR assay. Not all clones reach the TCRdb copy of this immuneACCESS table, which keeps in-frame sequences only. Checked studies attribute under half of the gap to unresolved V genes and leave the rest unexplained. For this sample the table gives 180,000 or so clones, of which 86% were detected only once. Approximately 9.9% of the sample comes from the top ten. The specimen sequenced was peripheral blood. The receptors come from a woman aged 55-70 years with COVID-19, enrolled during active disease.

This clone has a handful of counts. The chain recombines TRBV9 with TRBJ1-1, with D unclear. Germline V gene data show CDR1 as SGDLS and CDR2 as YYNGEE. The CDR3 sequence is 14 residues long. The V end lost 0 bases, the J end lost 1 base, and 7 bases lay between the germline ends. The CDR3 DNA reads TGTGCCAGCAGCGTAGCTATTCCGAACACTGAAGCTTTCTTT. Residues: CASSVAIPNTEAFF. Together with reference TRBV9 and TRBJ1-1, the CDR3 gives the full variable domain: DSGVTQTPKHLITATGQRVTLRCSPRSGDLSVYWYQQSLDQGLQFLIQYYNGEERAKGNILERFSAQQFPDLHSELNLSSLELGDSALYFCASSVAIPNTEAFFGQGTRLTVV.

The gene calls are TRBV5-4 and TRBJ2-3; D gene ambiguous. CDR1 SGHNT and CDR2 YYREEE come from the germline V gene (reference sequence). V shed 2 bases and J shed 1 base, with 8 bases lying between them. The CDR3 is made up of 14 amino acids. The CDR3 reads CASSFPEGTDTQYF. The CDR3 bases are TGTGCCAGCAGCTTTCCCGAGGGCACAGATACGCAGTATTTT.

V is TRBV4-3 and J is TRBJ1-2; D call uncertain. The ends were cut back, 1 base at V and 5 bases at J, with 8 bases in the middle. Per germline, CDR1 LGHNA and CDR2 YSLEER. The CDR3 covers 13 residues. The CDR3 coding sequence is TGCGCCAGCAGCCAAGGTGGAGGGTATGGCTACACCTTC. This translates into CASSQGGGYGYTF.

The chain carries TRBV28 and TRBJ1-4; D uncertain. Germline CDR1 MDHEN, CDR2 SYDVKM. The ends were cut back, 7 bases at V and 4 bases at J, with 13 bases in the middle. CDR3 length equals 14 residues. The CDR3 DNA is TGTGCCAGCACCGTATGGAGACGTAATGAAAAACTGTTTTTT. Translating it yields CASTVWRRNEKLFF. Combining the CDR3 with reference TRBV28 and TRBJ1-4 gives the whole variable domain DVKVTQSSRYLVKRTGEKVFLECVQDMDHENMFWYRQDPGLGLRLIYFSYDVKMKEKGDIPEGYSVSREKKERFSLILESASTNQTSMYLCASTVWRRNEKLFFGSGTQLSVL.

The rearrangement links TRBV2 to TRBJ1-2; 8 nucleotides agree with TRBD1. CDR1 SNHLY and CDR2 FYNNEI come from the germline V gene. V shed 7 bases and J 2 bases; nucleotides not matched to a gene: 6. This CDR3 spans 14 amino acids. CDR3 nucleotides: TGTGCCAGCAAGGACAGGGTAGAGAACTATGGCTACACCTTC. Translation: CASKDRVENYGYTF.

The chain carries TRBV19 and TRBJ2-5, with 12 positions matching TRBD2. Germline loops: CDR1 LNHDA, CDR2 SQIVND (reference sequence). The CDR3 covers 15 residues. J lost 6 bases, V lost 8 bases, and 10 bases had no gene match. As DNA, the CDR3 is TGTGCCAGTCGCCTAGCGGGAGGGCCGGGACAGACCCAGTACTTC. Translation: CASRLAGGPGQTQYF.

The chain employs TRBV28 and TRBJ1-6; perhaps TRBD1 as D (6 bases). This CDR3 comprises 16 residues. Germline CDR1 is MDHEN and CDR2 is SYDVKM. V was clipped by 2 bases and J by 4 bases, with 12 bases between them. CDR3 region: CASSLVSTGYNSPLHF. Written as DNA, the CDR3 is TGTGCCAGCAGTTTAGTCTCAACAGGGTATAATTCACCCCTCCACTTT.

The V call is TRBV29-1, the J call TRBJ1-2; D might be TRBD1 (5 bases). Germline lookup yields CDR1 SQVTM and CDR2 ANQGSEA. This CDR3 region has 12 residues. The ends were cut back, 7 bases at V and 8 bases at J, with 17 bases in the middle. The CDR3 nucleotides read TGCAGCGCTCGGCCGGGCCCAGGGGGCTACACCTTC. It encodes CSARPGPGGYTF.

V usage is TRBV6-6 and J usage is TRBJ1-1; TRBD1 is a possible D gene (5 bases). This CDR3 is 15 amino acids long. Trimming pared 5 bases from V and 0 bases from J, leaving 13 bases between. Germline-derived CDR1 and CDR2 are MNHNY and SVGAGI (reference sequence). The CDR3 DNA is TGTGCCAGCAGTCGACAGTCGTCCATGAACACTGAAGCTTTCTTT. Its translation: CASSRQSSMNTEAFF.

The V call is TRBV7-6, the J call TRBJ1-1, with D unresolved. The germline V gene encodes CDR1 SGHVS and CDR2 FNYEAQ. Trimming cost V 1 base and J 5 bases, with 5 bases left between them. This CDR3 comprises 12 residues. The CDR3 sequence is CASSLGRTEAFF. In nucleotides, the CDR3 is TGTGCCAGCAGCTTAGGGAGGACTGAAGCTTTCTTT.

The rearrangement uses TRBV11-2 and TRBJ1-1; D is unclear. V gave up 5 bases and J gave up 3 bases, with 19 bases separating them. This CDR3 region has 16 residues. CDR1 is SGHAT and CDR2 is FQNNGV in the germline V gene. The CDR3 nucleotides read TGTGCCAGCAGCGCGCGACACGAAGTCGGTGACACTGAAGCTTTCTTT. Translating it yields CASSARHEVGDTEAFF.

This clone has only one observation. The chain couples TRBV5-1 to TRBJ2-1; no clear D gene. This CDR3 has 13 amino acids. CDR1 SGHRS and CDR2 YFSETQ come from the germline V gene. V lost 2 bases, J lost 4 bases, and 7 bases lay in between. The CDR3 reads CASSFPQYNEQFF. In nucleotides, the CDR3 is TGCGCCAGCAGCTTCCCACAATACAATGAGCAGTTCTTC.

The chain links TRBV2 to TRBJ2-1; weak D call: TRBD2 (5 bases). The ends were cut back, 6 bases at V and 1 base at J, with 13 bases in the middle. CDR3 length: 15 residues. Germline lookup yields CDR1 SNHLY and CDR2 FYNNEI. The CDR3 DNA follows: TGTGCCAGCAGAGAACGGACTGTTTCCTACAATGAGCAGTTCTTC. Residues: CASRERTVSYNEQFF.

The V gene is TRBV18, the J gene TRBJ1-1; no clear D gene. The V gene's germline CDR1 is KGHSH and CDR2 LQKENI. Trimming removed 6 bases at V and 0 bases at J, with 2 bases between. The CDR3 length is 11 residues. The CDR3 loop is CASSMNTEAFF. Here the CDR3 DNA reads TGTGCCAGCTCTATGAACACTGAAGCTTTCTTT. Filled out from reference TRBV18 and TRBJ1-1, the complete variable domain reads NAGVMQNPRHLVRRRGQEARLRCSPMKGHSHVYWYRQLPEEGLKFMVYLQKENIIDESGMPKERFSAEFPKEGPSILRIQQVVRGDSAAYFCASSMNTEAFFGQGTRLTVV.

This clone was counted a few times. V usage is TRBV7-3 and J usage is TRBJ2-7, with 13 bases fitting TRBD2. Germline CDR1 and CDR2: SGHTA and FQGTGA. The CDR3 has 18 residues. Trimming removed 4 bases from V and 4 bases from J; junction bases left unmatched: 13. The CDR3 here is CASSSKETGLAGKYEQYF. The CDR3 nucleotides read TGTGCCAGCAGCTCCAAAGAAACGGGACTAGCGGGAAAGTACGAGCAGTACTTC.

The V call is TRBV5-4, the J call TRBJ2-7; 7 bases align to TRBD1. The CDR3 is 15 amino acids. Germline CDR1 SGHNT, CDR2 YYREEE (reference sequence). V dropped 4 bases and J dropped 0; count of bases not matched to a gene: 7. Written as DNA, the CDR3 is TGTGCCAGCAGCGCAGGGACAGCCAGCTCCTACGAGCAGTACTTC. Encoded protein: CASSAGTASSYEQYF.

This clone was recorded once. The chain has TRBV6-5 and TRBJ2-1, with D maybe TRBD1 (7 bases). CDR1 MNHEY and CDR2 SVGAGI come from the germline V gene. The CDR3 consists of 14 residues. V was pared by 5 bases and J by 7 bases, with 15 bases between. DNA for the CDR3: TGTGCCAGCAGTCGCGCGGCAGGGGGGAATGAGCAGTTCTTC. Its protein is CASSRAAGGNEQFF.

J is TRBJ2-3 and V is TRBV7-6, with 14 bases aligning to TRBD2. This CDR3 has 17 amino acids. V lost 0 bases and J lost 4; bases outside the gene matches: 3. The germline V gene has CDR1 SGHVS and CDR2 FNYEAQ. In DNA, the CDR3 is TGTGCCAGCAGCTTAGCGACTAGCGGGAGGGCCCCAGATACGCAGTATTTT. Protein product: CASSLATSGRAPDTQYF.